These 32 T cell receptor beta chains originate from one sample sequenced in a study of beta chain features in type 1 diabetes. cDNA synthesis used the whole RNA isolate, giving expressed TCRB sequences. The data were produced by immunoSEQ multiplex PCR, yet TCRdb's version contains in-frame clones alone and is incomplete. Of more than 110,000 clones listed, about 7.1% were seen once; the top ten hold about 1.4%. The sample consisted of central memory CD4+ T cells from blood. These receptors all stem from a woman aged 25 to 39 in good health.

This clone was seen ten or more times. The chain uses TRBV7-2 and TRBJ2-7; 10 bases fit TRBD1. Germline CDR1 and CDR2: SGHTA and FQGNSA. Germline trimming cut 5 bases from V and 3 bases from J; bases unmatched to any gene: 4. The CDR3 has 14 residues. Here the CDR3 reads CASSGTGVLYEQYF. The CDR3 DNA is TGTGCCAGCAGCGGGACAGGGGTCCTCTACGAGCAGTACTTC.

The chain couples TRBV28 to TRBJ2-5; D is uncertain. V lost 2 bases to trimming and J lost 5 bases, with 12 bases between them. Germline CDR1 reads MDHEN; CDR2 reads SYDVKM. The CDR3 totals 14 residues. As DNA, the CDR3 is TGTGCCAGCAGTTTAATTCCGGGTCGGGAGACCCAGTACTTC. Protein: CASSLIPGRETQYF.

The chain joins TRBV2 to TRBJ1-2, with 11 bases matching TRBD1. Germline V lookup: CDR1 SNHLY, CDR2 FYNNEI. This CDR3 region has 16 residues. V trimming: 6 bases; J trimming: 8 bases; junction bases outside the gene matches: 14. The DNA of the CDR3 is TGTGCCAGCAGGGCCCGGACAGGGGGCGCGGTAGGAGGCTACACCTTC. The encoded protein is CASRARTGGAVGGYTF.

The V call is TRBV15, the J call TRBJ1-2; tentatively, D is TRBD1 (6 bases). Between the trimmed V and J ends, which lost 2 bases and 4 bases, there was a span of 11 bases. The germline V gene encodes CDR1 LNHNV and CDR2 YYDKDF (reference sequence). The length of the CDR3 is 14 residues. CDR3 sequence: CATSRSAGAYGYTF. CDR3 coding DNA: TGTGCCACCAGCAGATCCGCGGGGGCCTATGGCTACACCTTC.

This clone was detected only a few times. The CDR3 DNA sequence: TGTGCCAGCAGCCCGGGACAGGGGGCTAACTATGGCTACACCTTC. Translation: CASSPGQGANYGYTF. The rearrangement joins TRBV7-2 to TRBJ1-2; 11 nucleotides agree with TRBD1. Germline CDR1 and CDR2: SGHTA and FQGNSA. This CDR3 has 15 amino acids. Losses at the gene ends were 5 bases for V and 0 bases for J; bases not matched to a gene: 2.

The chain recombines TRBV27 with TRBJ2-2, with a weak D call TRBD2 (5 bases). V lost 3 bases, J lost 6 bases, and 14 bases lay in between. The CDR3 extends over 15 amino acids. CDR1 and CDR2 from the germline V gene are MNHEY and SMNVEV (reference sequence). CDR3 coding DNA: TGTGCCAGCAGTTTTGGACTCAGAACGGCCGGGGAGCTGTTTTTT. It translates to CASSFGLRTAGELFF.

The V call is TRBV4-3, the J call TRBJ2-7, with 9 bases matching TRBD1. Trimming at V came to 4 bases and at J to 5 bases, leaving 15 bases not matched to a gene. CDR3 length: 17 amino acids. Germline CDR1 LGHNA, CDR2 YSLEER. DNA for the CDR3: TGCGCCAGCAGCCGAGACATGAGGACAGGGGTTCTACACGAGCAGTACTTC. Translating gives CASSRDMRTGVLHEQYF.

This chain uses TRBV7-8 with TRBJ2-1; TRBD1 matches 8 bases. V was pared by 1 base and J by 7 bases, with 9 bases of the junction left unmatched. Germline V CDR1 and CDR2: SGHVS, FQNEAQ. This CDR3 contains 16 residues. The CDR3 region is CASSLDRHRGANEQFF. The CDR3 nucleotides are TGTGCCAGCAGCTTAGACCGTCACAGGGGGGCAAATGAGCAGTTCTTC.

This clone has a handful of counts. The rearrangement joins TRBV28 to TRBJ1-1; 7 bases agree with TRBD1. This CDR3 spans 13 amino acids. Germline V CDR1 and CDR2: MDHEN, SYDVKM. V gave up 8 bases and J gave up 5 bases; unmatched junction bases: 8. CDR3 nucleotide sequence: TGTGCCAGCCAATCGGGACAGCTAACTGAAGCTTTCTTT. It is translated as CASQSGQLTEAFF. The variable domain in full, with the rest retrieved from reference TRBV28 and TRBJ1-1, is DVKVTQSSRYLVKRTGEKVFLECVQDMDHENMFWYRQDPGLGLRLIYFSYDVKMKEKGDIPEGYSVSREKKERFSLILESASTNQTSMYLCASQSGQLTEAFFGQGTRLTVV.

The chain couples TRBV6-6 to TRBJ2-3, with 10 bases that match TRBD1. V shed 8 bases, J shed 7 bases, and the junction held 9 bases outside the gene matches. Germline CDR1 and CDR2: MNHNY and SVGAGI (reference sequence). CDR3 length equals 14 residues. The CDR3 sequence is CASGPGQGRYTQYF. DNA for the CDR3: TGTGCCAGCGGCCCGGGACAGGGGCGATATACGCAGTATTTT.

In its sample, this clone was seen a few times. The rearrangement joins TRBV27 to TRBJ2-1; no firm D call. V lost 6 bases and J 2 bases, leaving 8 bases between the germline ends. This CDR3 comprises 13 residues. Germline values: CDR1 MNHEY, CDR2 SMNVEV (reference sequence). CDR3 coding DNA: TGTGCCAGCAGGAAGTCAGCCTACAATGAGCAGTTCTTC. This sequence encodes CASRKSAYNEQFF.

The V and J genes are TRBV6-1 and TRBJ2-5; D is perhaps TRBD1 (6 bases). Germline CDR1 reads MNHNS; CDR2 reads SASEGT. This CDR3 is built from 13 residues. V gave up 8 bases and J gave up 5 bases, with 15 bases separating them. The CDR3 spells CASRTGKGETQYF. DNA for the CDR3: TGTGCCAGCCGAACAGGGAAGGGGGAGACCCAGTACTTC.

This clone occurred a few times. The V gene is TRBV9, the J gene TRBJ2-3, with a tentative D call TRBD2 (6 bases). Per germline, CDR1 SGDLS and CDR2 YYNGEE. V lost 0 bases to trimming and J lost 3 bases, with 8 bases between them. The CDR3 is made up of 14 amino acids. CDR3 residues: CASSVARETDTQYF. For the CDR3, the DNA is TGTGCCAGCAGCGTAGCGCGGGAAACAGATACGCAGTATTTT.

Many counts were recorded for this clone. The chain links TRBV28 to TRBJ2-1; TRBD2 aligns across 12 bases. The CDR3 is 16 residues long. Trimming removed 7 bases from V and 0 bases from J; junction bases left unmatched: 4. Germline-derived CDR1 and CDR2 are MDHEN and SYDVKM. In DNA, the CDR3 is TGTGCCAGCACCCTGACTAGCGGGAGCTCCTACAATGAGCAGTTCTTC. As protein: CASTLTSGSSYNEQFF.

This clone was counted between two and nine times. The V call is TRBV25-1, the J call TRBJ1-3, with 8 bases lining up with TRBD1. The CDR3 totals 15 residues. V trimming: 5 bases; J trimming: 2 bases; junction bases outside the gene matches: 5. In germline, CDR1 is MGHDK, CDR2 SYGVNS. CDR3 residues: CASSFQGAAGNTIYF. The CDR3 DNA is TGTGCCAGCAGTTTCCAGGGGGCGGCTGGAAACACCATATATTTT. Full variable domain (missing parts from reference TRBV25-1 and TRBJ1-3): EADIYQTPRYLVIGTGKKITLECSQTMGHDKMYWYQQDPGMELHLIHYSYGVNSTEKGDLSSESTVSRIRTEHFPLTLESARPSHTSQYLCASSFQGAAGNTIYFGEGSWLTVV.

There are a few counts of this clone. The chain links TRBV4-3 to TRBJ1-4, with 10 bases aligning to TRBD1. CDR1 and CDR2 from the germline V gene are LGHNA and YSLEER. This CDR3 has 16 amino acids. V shed 4 bases, J shed 8 bases, and the junction held 10 bases outside the gene matches. For the CDR3, the DNA is TGCGCCAGCAGCCCTGGGGAGGGACAGGGGAGGGAAAAACTGTTTTTT. Protein: CASSPGEGQGREKLFF.

The chain is built from TRBV4-2 and TRBJ2-7, with 8 positions matching TRBD2. The V gene's germline CDR1 is LGHNA and CDR2 YNFKEQ. The trim removed 5 bases at V and 7 bases at J, leaving 10 bases unmatched. This CDR3 is 14 amino acids long. The CDR3 protein is CASSSLAAPREQYF. In DNA, the CDR3 is TGTGCCAGCAGCTCACTAGCGGCCCCTAGGGAGCAGTACTTC.

This chain links TRBV28 with TRBJ1-2; D perhaps matches TRBD1 (5 bases). The CDR3 has 13 amino acids. Germline V gene data show CDR1 as MDHEN and CDR2 as SYDVKM. Trimming removed 3 bases at V and 4 bases at J, with 9 bases between. CDR3 DNA: TGTGCCAGCAGTTTGGACAACAGCTATGGCTACACCTTC. It yields the protein CASSLDNSYGYTF.

This clone was recorded a few times. The rearrangement joins TRBV28 to TRBJ1-1, with D perhaps matching TRBD1 (5 bases). In germline, CDR1 is MDHEN, CDR2 SYDVKM. This CDR3 contains 16 residues. Trimming left V 2 bases short and J 0 bases short, with 13 bases between. CDR3: CASSLIGGTVNTEAFF. CDR3 sequence (DNA): TGTGCCAGCAGTTTAATCGGGGGGACTGTGAACACTGAAGCTTTCTTT.

V usage is TRBV2 and J usage is TRBJ2-1; D unresolved. The CDR3 has 13 amino acids. The V gene's germline CDR1 is SNHLY and CDR2 FYNNEI. Trimming stripped 6 bases from V and 8 bases from J, with 14 bases between. The DNA of the CDR3 is TGTGCCAGCAGACAGACGCCTTCTTATGAGCAGTTCTTC. Its protein product is CASRQTPSYEQFF.

J is TRBJ2-7 and V is TRBV4-2; weak D call: TRBD1 (6 bases). The CDR3 spans 14 residues. CDR1 is LGHNA and CDR2 is YNFKEQ in the germline V gene. V lost 4 bases, J lost 6 bases, and 16 bases lay in between. DNA for the CDR3: TGTGCCAGCAGCCCGGACGAACGCAGGGGCGAGCAGTACTTC. It translates to CASSPDERRGEQYF.

This chain connects TRBV7-8 to TRBJ2-1; 7 nucleotides align to TRBD1. The ends lost 5 bases at V and 7 bases at J; junction bases unmatched: 5. Germline V gives CDR1 SGHVS, CDR2 FQNEAQ. The CDR3 runs to 13 residues. The CDR3 bases are TGTGCCAGCAGCCGTGACAGGGCTAATGAGCAGTTCTTC. Amino acid sequence: CASSRDRANEQFF.

This chain joins TRBV29-1 and TRBJ1-5; D perhaps matches TRBD1 (6 bases). The CDR3 loop spans 14 amino acids. The V gene lost 7 bases and the J gene lost 2 bases, with 15 bases spanning the gap. Germline V gives CDR1 SQVTM, CDR2 ANQGSEA. The DNA for the CDR3 is TGCAGCGCTGGGGGGGGCAGGGGCAATCAGCCCCAGCATTTT. Its translation: CSAGGGRGNQPQHF.

In its sample, this clone was seen a few times. This clone may be a read error of a much larger clone one base away. V is TRBV7-2 and J is TRBJ2-7, with 8 positions matching TRBD1. This CDR3 region has 13 residues. Losses at the gene ends were 5 bases for V and 3 bases for J; bases not matched to a gene: 3. Germline loops: CDR1 SGHTA, CDR2 FQGNSA. CDR3 coding DNA: TGTGCCAGCAGCCCCGGGACAGGCTACGAGCAGTACTTC. Its translation is CASSPGTGYEQYF.

This clone was counted between two and nine times. The chain employs TRBV11-3 and TRBJ2-2, with D unclear. V was cut by 1 base and J by 5 bases, with 5 bases left in between. This CDR3 contains 13 residues. Germline loops: CDR1 SGHNT, CDR2 YENEEA. The CDR3 DNA is TGTGCCAGCAGCTTAGGAGCGACCGGGGAGCTGTTTTTT. Translation gives CASSLGATGELFF.

This clone has only a few counts. This chain connects TRBV7-2 to TRBJ2-5; D is possibly TRBD1 (6 bases). Deletions cut 3 bases from V and 5 bases from J, with 13 bases between. CDR3 length equals 14 residues. Germline lookup yields CDR1 SGHTA and CDR2 FQGNSA. Here the CDR3 DNA reads TGTGCCAGCAGCTTCCAACAGGGAGTGGAGACCCAGTACTTC. Translating gives CASSFQQGVETQYF.

This clone came up a few times. The V call is TRBV5-1, the J call TRBJ2-1, with TRBD2 matching 12 bases. V shed 5 bases, J shed 5 bases, and the junction held 14 bases outside the gene matches. Germline V lookup: CDR1 SGHRS, CDR2 YFSETQ. This CDR3 is 18 amino acids long. Here the CDR3 reads CASSPSRLGLAGNNEQFF. In DNA, the CDR3 is TGCGCCAGCAGTCCGTCCCGTTTGGGACTAGCGGGTAACAATGAGCAGTTCTTC.

Only a few counts were recorded for this clone. The J gene is TRBJ2-5, the V gene TRBV29-1; a possible D gene is TRBD1 (6 bases). The better agreement between TRBJ2-7 and the DNA end casts doubt on the J call. Germline CDR1 SQVTM, CDR2 ANQGSEA. The CDR3 totals 13 residues. For the CDR3, the DNA is TGCAGCGTTGCAGGGGTCCCCTCCTACGAGCAGTACTTC. Translation gives CSVAGVPSYEQYF.

This clone occurred a few times. V is TRBV9 and J is TRBJ1-2; D is perhaps TRBD1 (5 bases). From germline, CDR1 is SGDLS and CDR2 YYNGEE. V was clipped by 4 bases and J by 5 bases, with 18 bases between them. The CDR3 runs to 15 residues. CDR3 in DNA: TGTGCCAGCAGCCCCAATCCCGGGGACTCATATGGCTACACCTTC. As protein: CASSPNPGDSYGYTF.

This clone turned up a few times. This chain links TRBV7-3 with TRBJ2-2; D not certain. The V gene's germline CDR1 is SGHTA and CDR2 FQGTGA. The germline V and J ends were trimmed by 5 bases and 3 bases, with 10 bases remaining between them. This CDR3 contains 14 residues. The CDR3 nucleotides are TGTGCCAGCAGCCCGCAACTGGACACCGGGGAGCTGTTTTTT. It is translated as CASSPQLDTGELFF.

This clone was recorded many times. The genes are TRBV29-1 and TRBJ2-5; the match to TRBD1 covers 9 bases. Unmatched junction bases numbered 2, after V lost 2 bases and J lost 4 bases. The CDR3 loop spans 13 amino acids. From germline, CDR1 is SQVTM and CDR2 ANQGSEA. For the CDR3, the DNA is TGCAGCGTTGAACTACAGGGGGCAGAGACCCAGTACTTC. Translating gives CSVELQGAETQYF.

This clone appeared many times. This chain links TRBV6-5 with TRBJ2-7; 11 bases map to TRBD2. Germline loops: CDR1 MNHEY, CDR2 SVGAGI. Germline trimming cut 5 bases from V and 6 bases from J; bases unmatched to any gene: 9. CDR3 length: 15 amino acids. CDR3 sequence: CASSGLAGGVGEQYF. Here the CDR3 DNA reads TGTGCCAGCAGTGGCCTAGCGGGAGGCGTTGGCGAGCAGTACTTC.